Each of the 19 T cell receptor beta chains below was sequenced from the same sample in a study of cytomegalovirus exposure and HLA in healthy donors. Both 60 Vbeta primers and 13 Jbeta primers went into the PCR. Some clones are missing from TCRdb's copy, which holds only in-frame ones; the method was immunoSEQ multiplex PCR. The sample lists some 98,000 clones; roughly 70% were seen once. Sequenced sample: PBMCs. These receptors were collected from a man in his fifties or sixties in good health and CMV-seronegative.

This clone was found a few times. V usage is TRBV10-3 and J usage is TRBJ2-6, with 7 positions matching TRBD1. The CDR3 has 16 residues. Trimming at V came to 2 bases and at J to 4 bases, leaving 5 bases not matched to a gene. Germline loops: CDR1 ENHRY, CDR2 SYGVKD. The CDR3 region has the DNA TGTGCCATCAGTGAGACAGGGGATCCGGGGGCCAACGTCCTGACTTTC. It is translated as CAISETGDPGANVLTF.

A note on this clone: This CDR3 fails to terminate in the conserved phenylalanine or tryptophan, so it likely reflects a read error. The DNA is left out, because the CDR3 cannot be placed on it with certainty; the CDR3 is given as TCRdb lists it. V and J are TRBV21-1 and TRBJ1-2; the table's D gene call, TRBD1, was not cross checked with the DNA. TRBV21-1 is marked as a pseudogene. Counting both end residues, the CDR3 totals 14 amino acids. CDR3 loop: CASSKVRTDCGYTL.

The chain combines TRBV6-5 with TRBJ2-7, with 8 nucleotides matching TRBD2. Trimming at V came to 2 bases and at J to 7 bases, leaving 7 bases not matched to a gene. CDR1 is MNHEY, CDR2 SVGAGI, per germline. CDR3 size: 14 residues. The CDR3 DNA is TGTGCCAGCAGTTACGGGCGGGGGGCTCGGGAGCAGTACTTC. Amino acid sequence: CASSYGRGAREQYF.

This clone was counted only a few times. V usage is TRBV9 and J usage is TRBJ2-1; 8 bases map to TRBD2. J was trimmed by 10 bases and V by 4 bases; bases with no gene match: 4. This CDR3 comprises 12 residues. Per germline, CDR1 SGDLS and CDR2 YYNGEE. CDR3 region: CASSPAGDEQFF. The CDR3 nucleotides are TGTGCCAGCAGCCCAGCGGGGGACGAGCAGTTCTTC.

The chain is built from TRBV9 and TRBJ2-1, with 10 bases lining up with TRBD2. The CDR3 covers 16 residues. Germline CDR1 is SGDLS and CDR2 is YYNGEE. With V trimmed by 0 bases and J by 7 bases, 7 bases remained unmatched. The DNA for the CDR3 is TGTGCCAGCAGCGTAGCGGAGCGGGAGGGTCAGAATGAGCAGTTCTTC. Residues: CASSVAEREGQNEQFF.

This clone was picked up a small number of times. V gene TRBV6-1 combines with J gene TRBJ2-2, with TRBD1 matching over 9 bases. The CDR3 sequence is 15 residues long. Per germline, CDR1 MNHNS and CDR2 SASEGT. V lost 6 bases and J lost 4; bases outside the gene matches: 6. DNA for the CDR3: TGTGCCAGCAGGGCCTCGACAGGGGGCACCGGGGAGCTGTTTTTT. As protein: CASRASTGGTGELFF.

About this clone itself: Because the CDR3 is missing its conserved closing phenylalanine or tryptophan, this is likely a read error. It is unclear where the CDR3 begins or ends on the DNA, so no DNA is shown, and the CDR3 is as TCRdb lists it. The chain combines TRBV5-6 with TRBJ1-1. The CDR3 has 8 amino acids, counting both end residues. The V gene's germline CDR1 is SGHDT and CDR2 YYEEEE. CDR3: CASRRSFL.

This clone was observed a single time. One end of the junction fails to match germline, which may point to a read error. The chain employs TRBV7-9 and TRBJ1-1, with a possible D match to TRBD1 (6 bases). The germline V gene has CDR1 SEHNR and CDR2 FQNEAQ (reference sequence). The CDR3 loop spans 12 amino acids. The CDR3 sequence: CSSSPGVPEAFF. In nucleotides, the CDR3 is TGTTCCAGCAGCCCAGGGGTCCCTGAAGCTTTCTTT.

This clone was seen only a few times. V usage is TRBV29-1 and J usage is TRBJ2-7, with TRBD1 matching 9 bases. Germline V gives CDR1 SQVTM, CDR2 ANQGSEA. This CDR3 contains 14 residues. The V and J ends lost 2 bases and 6 bases, in that order; junction bases with no gene match: 8. As DNA, the CDR3 is TGCAGCGTTGAAAGCGGGACAGGGCTCCGCGAGCAGTACTTC. Amino acids: CSVESGTGLREQYF.

The rearrangement links TRBV9 to TRBJ2-3; D is undetermined. The CDR3 is 13 amino acids. Trimming pared 3 bases from V and 3 bases from J, leaving 8 bases between. In germline, CDR1 is SGDLS, CDR2 YYNGEE. CDR3 DNA sequence: TGTGCCAGCAGCGCCTACAGTACAGATACGCAGTATTTT. This sequence encodes CASSAYSTDTQYF.

This sequence joins TRBV19 and TRBJ2-7, with 13 nucleotides matching TRBD2. The CDR3 covers 16 residues. Trimming took 4 bases from V and 1 from J; bases not matched to a gene: 4. CDR1 is LNHDA and CDR2 is SQIVND in the germline V gene (reference sequence). CDR3 sequence: CASSTRLAGGSYEQYF. In DNA, the CDR3 is TGTGCCAGTAGTACGAGACTAGCGGGAGGATCCTACGAGCAGTACTTC.

The chain carries TRBV28 and TRBJ2-4, with 10 bases fitting TRBD1. The CDR3 is 16 residues long. Germline trimming cut 10 bases from V and 3 bases from J; bases unmatched to any gene: 12. Germline-derived CDR1 and CDR2 are MDHEN and SYDVKM. DNA for the CDR3: TGTGCCATAAAACAGACAGGGGGCATTATCAAAAACATTCAGTACTTC. Protein product: CAIKQTGGIIKNIQYF. Full variable domain (rest looked up from reference TRBV28 and TRBJ2-4): DVKVTQSSRYLVKRTGEKVFLECVQDMDHENMFWYRQDPGLGLRLIYFSYDVKMKEKGDIPEGYSVSREKKERFSLILESASTNQTSMYLCAIKQTGGIIKNIQYFGAGTRLSVL.

The J gene is TRBJ1-4, the V gene TRBV5-4; possibly TRBD1 for D (5 bases). Germline V gene lookup returns CDR1 SGHNT and CDR2 YYREEE (reference sequence). This CDR3 region has 17 residues. Trimming took off 0 bases at V and 0 bases at J, with 12 bases between the two ends. This chain's CDR3 is CASSLAGRGATNEKLFF. The CDR3 nucleotides read TGTGCCAGCAGCTTGGCCGGGAGGGGAGCAACTAATGAAAAACTGTTTTTT.

The J gene is TRBJ2-7, the V gene TRBV5-8; D is possibly TRBD1 (6 bases). Trimming removed 0 bases at V and 5 bases at J, with 15 bases between. CDR3 size: 15 residues. The germline CDR1 and CDR2 sequences are SGHTS and YDEGEE. The CDR3 nucleotides read TGTGCCAGCAGCTTGGTATCCGAGAAGGGGGACGAGCAGTACTTC. Translating it yields CASSLVSEKGDEQYF.

V is TRBV7-6 and J is TRBJ2-1, with D maybe TRBD2 (7 bases). CDR3 length: 18 residues. V lost 5 bases to trimming and J lost 2 bases, with 22 bases between them. Germline V lookup: CDR1 SGHVS, CDR2 FNYEAQ. The CDR3 DNA reads as TGTGCCAGCAGCCCGCAGATCGACGCGGGGGCTACCTACAATGAGCAGTTCTTC. Its translation is CASSPQIDAGATYNEQFF.

This chain uses TRBV9 with TRBJ1-2; 7 nucleotides line up with TRBD1. V trimming: 3 bases; J trimming: 0 bases; junction bases outside the gene matches: 2. This CDR3 contains 14 residues. Germline assignment: CDR1 SGDLS and CDR2 YYNGEE. CDR3 coding DNA: TGTGCCAGCAGCGGGGACAGTTCTAACTATGGCTACACCTTC. Translating gives CASSGDSSNYGYTF.

The chain recombines TRBV27 with TRBJ1-2; 7 bases line up with TRBD1. Germline V gene lookup returns CDR1 MNHEY and CDR2 SMNVEV (reference sequence). This CDR3 has 15 amino acids. Unmatched junction bases numbered 10, after V lost 5 bases and J lost 4 bases. CDR3: CASSGLLTGPYGYTF. Written as DNA, the CDR3 is TGTGCCAGCAGTGGACTCTTGACAGGGCCCTATGGCTACACCTTC.

The J gene is TRBJ2-1, the V gene TRBV19; TRBD1 matches at 8 bases. Germline assignment: CDR1 LNHDA and CDR2 SQIVND (reference sequence). J gave up 2 bases and V 9 bases, and 6 bases lay outside the gene matches. This CDR3 contains 14 residues. As DNA, the CDR3 is TGTGCCAGCTCACGGGACAGGACCTACAATGAGCAGTTCTTC. Translating it yields CASSRDRTYNEQFF. The full variable domain, its missing parts supplied by reference TRBV19 and TRBJ2-1, is DGGITQSPKYLFRKEGQNVTLSCEQNLNHDAMYWYRQDPGQGLRLIYYSQIVNDFQKGDIAEGYSVSREKKESFPLTVTSAQKNPTAFYLCASSRDRTYNEQFFGPGTRLTVL.

V is TRBV28 and J is TRBJ2-6; 8 positions agree with TRBD1. The germline V gene encodes CDR1 MDHEN and CDR2 SYDVKM. The CDR3 sequence is 16 residues long. The V and J ends lost 5 bases and 1 base, in that order; junction bases with no gene match: 4. CDR3 loop: CASSQGAPSGANVLTF. The DNA of the CDR3 is TGTGCCAGCAGTCAGGGGGCCCCATCTGGGGCCAACGTCCTGACTTTC.